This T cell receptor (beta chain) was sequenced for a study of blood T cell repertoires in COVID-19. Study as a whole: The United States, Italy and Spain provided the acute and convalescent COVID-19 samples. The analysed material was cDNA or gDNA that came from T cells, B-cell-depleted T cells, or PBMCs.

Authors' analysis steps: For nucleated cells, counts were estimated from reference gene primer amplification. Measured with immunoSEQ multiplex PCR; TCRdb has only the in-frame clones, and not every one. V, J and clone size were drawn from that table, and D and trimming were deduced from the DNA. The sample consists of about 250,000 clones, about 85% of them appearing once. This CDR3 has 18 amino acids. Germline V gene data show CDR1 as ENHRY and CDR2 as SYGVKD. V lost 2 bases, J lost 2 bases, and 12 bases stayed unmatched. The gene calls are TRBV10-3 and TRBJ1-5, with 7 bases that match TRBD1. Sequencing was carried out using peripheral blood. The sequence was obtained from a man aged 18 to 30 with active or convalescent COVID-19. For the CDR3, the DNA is TGTGCCATCAGTGAGCCACCGACAGGGCAGGGTCGCAATCAGCCCCAGCATTTT. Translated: CAISEPPTGQGRNQPQHF.